The rows below give T cell receptor beta chains drawn from one sample of a study of high-grade serous ovarian cancer treatment subgroups. The assay was immunoSEQ multiplex PCR, and TCRdb's table has in-frame clones only and misses some. The table has about 6,600 clones, more than 65% seen once. The sample was tumor tissue. These receptors were taken from a human donor with high-grade serous ovarian cancer. CDR3s include the opening cysteine and the closing phenylalanine or tryptophan. The D gene is left open where the match is weak. Clone size is shown for a subset of rows, as once, few, many or a class of expanded clone.

j_gene	abundance	v_gene	d_gene	CDR3nt	CDR3aa
TRBJ1-2	NA	TRBV9	TRBD1	TGTGCCAGCAGCTCCCAACCACAGGGGAAAAGCTATGGCTACACCTTC	CASSSQPQGKSYGYTF
TRBJ2-7	few	TRBV7-9	NA	TGTGCCAGCAGCCTGAATGCCGGGACCCACTTGAACGACGAGCAGTACTTC	CASSLNAGTHLNDEQYF
TRBJ2-2	few	TRBV27	NA	TGTGCCAGCAGTCCCACCCAGGGGCGTGGGGAGCTGTTTTTT	CASSPTQGRGELFF
TRBJ2-7	NA	TRBV6-6	NA	NA	CASSHNVGPGEQYF
TRBJ1-1	NA	TRBV6-6	NA	TGTGCCAGCAGTCAACGGGGGGGCCGGAACACTGAAGCTTTCTTT	CASSQRGGRNTEAFF
TRBJ2-3	NA	TRBV5-6	NA	TGTGCCAGCAGCTTGGTAGGGCTCAGCACAGATACGCAGTATTTT	CASSLVGLSTDTQYF
TRBJ1-2	NA	TRBV11-3	NA	TGTGCCAGCAGCTTCGCGGGGTATGGCTACACCTTC	CASSFAGYGYTF
TRBJ2-1	NA	TRBV5-4	TRBD2	TGTGCCAGCAGCCCTAGCGGGAGCGGGGCCGATGAGCAGTTCTTC	CASSPSGSGADEQFF
TRBJ2-7	once	TRBV7-2	NA	TGTGCCAGCAGCTTAGCGGGCTCGCATGAGCAGTACTTC	CASSLAGSHEQYF
TRBJ1-2	NA	TRBV25-1	NA	TGTGCCAGCAGTGACCTACAGGGTTTAAGCTATGGCTACACCTTC	CASSDLQGLSYGYTF
TRBJ2-5	NA	TRBV5-4	TRBD2	TGTGCCAGCAGCCCCCGTAGCGGGAGGGCCGGGGAGCAGTACTTC	CASSPRSGRAGEQYF
TRBJ2-1	NA	TRBV25-1	NA	TGTGCCAGCAGTGAAAGGGGGTATTCCTACAATGAGCAGTTCTTC	CASSERGYSYNEQFF
TRBJ2-3	NA	TRBV7-6	TRBD2	TGTGCCAGCAGCTCCTCGGGACTAGCGGGAGGAATAACAGATACGCAGTATTTT	CASSSSGLAGGITDTQYF
TRBJ2-7	NA	TRBV2	TRBD2	TGTGCCAGCAGTCCCTGGCTAGCGGCCTACGAGCAGTACTTC	CASSPWLAAYEQYF
TRBJ2-7	few	TRBV5-1	TRBD2	TGCGCCAGCAGCTTGGACTGGGGGGGATTCGAGCAGTACTTC	CASSLDWGGFEQYF
TRBJ1-6	NA	TRBV9	NA	TGTGCCAGCAGCGCGACAGGACTAGCAAATTCACCCCTCCACTTT	CASSATGLANSPLHF
TRBJ2-7	NA	TRBV7-2	NA	TGTGCCAGCAGCTTAGGTTCCACCTCCTACGAGCAGTACTTC	CASSLGSTSYEQYF
TRBJ2-3	NA	TRBV9	NA	TGTGCCAGCACCCGTGGGGGGAGAATCACAGATACGCAGTATTTT	CASTRGGRITDTQYF
TRBJ1-4	NA	TRBV27	NA	TGTGCCAGCAGTTCCCCAGGGGCTACTAATGAAAAACTGTTTTTT	CASSSPGATNEKLFF
TRBJ1-5	NA	TRBV6-6	TRBD1	TGTGCCAGCAGAATGGGACAGGGGAATCAGCCCCAGCATTTT	CASRMGQGNQPQHF
TRBJ2-1	NA	TRBV12-5	TRBD2	TGTGCTAGTGAGTTAGCGGGCGGGGCGGACAATGAGCAGTTCTTC	CASELAGGADNEQFF
TRBJ2-7	NA	TRBV6-1	NA	TGTGCCGCCATTAAACTACAGGGCGTCCACGAGCAGTACTTC	CAAIKLQGVHEQYF
TRBJ2-7	NA	TRBV7-9	NA	TGTGCCAGCAGGCCGGCGTCGGACCCTAGGGCCGAGCAGTACTTC	CASRPASDPRAEQYF
TRBJ1-2	NA	TRBV4-3	TRBD1	TGCGCCAGCAGCCAAGATCGCGGAGGGGGCGGCTACACCTTC	CASSQDRGGGGYTF
TRBJ2-7	NA	TRBV11-2	NA	TGTGCCAGCAGCCGCAGATGGGCTAGAGGGACCTACGAGCAGTACTTC	CASSRRWARGTYEQYF
TRBJ2-5	NA	TRBV19	TRBD2	TGTGCCAGTAGTATGCTAGCGGGACAAGAGACCCAGTACTTC	CASSMLAGQETQYF
TRBJ1-1	few	TRBV5-4	NA	TGTGCCAGCAGCTTGGTAACAGGACAAAACACTGAAGCTTTCTTT	CASSLVTGQNTEAFF
TRBJ2-1	NA	TRBV5-1	NA	TGCGCCAGCGAGAGCGGTGGTGGATGGAGCTCCTACAATGAGCAGTTCTTC	CASESGGGWSSYNEQFF
TRBJ2-7	NA	TRBV27	NA	TGTGCCAGCAGTTCCACCCGGGACGAGCAGTACTTC	CASSSTRDEQYF
TRBJ1-4	NA	TRBV27	TRBD1	TGTGCCAGCAGCCGGACAGGGGATGGTGAAAAACTGTTTTTT	CASSRTGDGEKLFF
TRBJ1-6	NA	TRBV7-2	NA	TGTGCCAGCAGCTTTCGGCTCGGGCCCCCGAGCGATAATTCACCCCTCCACTTT	CASSFRLGPPSDNSPLHF
TRBJ1-1	NA	TRBV5-6	TRBD1	TGTGCCACCAAGGGACAGGGGTTTACTGAAGCTTTCTTT	CATKGQGFTEAFF
TRBJ1-2	few	TRBV5-4	TRBD1	TGTGCCAGCAGCTTAGTGGGGACAGCGAATCATGGCTACACCTTC	CASSLVGTANHGYTF
TRBJ2-5	NA	TRBV11-3	NA	TGTGCCAGCAGCACAGAGGGGGAGACCCAGTACTTC	CASSTEGETQYF
TRBJ2-2	NA	TRBV29-1	TRBD1	TGCAGCGTCATCCGGGACAGAAACAAGGGGGAGCTGTTTTTT	CSVIRDRNKGELFF
TRBJ1-5	NA	TRBV28	NA	TGTGCCAGCAGTTTAGGGGGGCCGCTCAATCAGCCCCAGCATTTT	CASSLGGPLNQPQHF
TRBJ2-7	NA	TRBV27	NA	TGTGCCAGCAGTCCCATGACGGGAGAGGGGCACTACGAGCAGTACTTC	CASSPMTGEGHYEQYF
TRBJ2-3	NA	TRBV11-3	TRBD2	TGTGCCAGCAGCTCGAGACTAGCGGGGGACACAGATACGCAGTATTTT	CASSSRLAGDTDTQYF